This T cell receptor beta chain comes out of a study of T cell responses to AZD1222 COVID-19 vaccine. V lost 0 bases and J lost 0, with 9 bases in between. The CDR3 has 16 amino acids. Per germline, CDR1 ENHRY and CDR2 SYGVKD. Clones were sequenced by immunoSEQ multiplex PCR, and TCRdb holds only the in-frame ones, with some missing. The data contain tens of thousands of clones, about nine tenths of them singletons. The receptor was isolated from an adult who received the AZD1222 COVID-19 vaccine. The chain joins TRBV10-3 to TRBJ1-3, with D possibly being TRBD1 (6 bases). The material was peripheral blood, obtained 28 days after the second AZD1222 dose. CDR3 sequence (DNA): TGTGCCATCAGTGAGTCGGGGGGCTTCTCTGGAAACACCATATATTTT. Its protein product is CAISESGGFSGNTIYF.